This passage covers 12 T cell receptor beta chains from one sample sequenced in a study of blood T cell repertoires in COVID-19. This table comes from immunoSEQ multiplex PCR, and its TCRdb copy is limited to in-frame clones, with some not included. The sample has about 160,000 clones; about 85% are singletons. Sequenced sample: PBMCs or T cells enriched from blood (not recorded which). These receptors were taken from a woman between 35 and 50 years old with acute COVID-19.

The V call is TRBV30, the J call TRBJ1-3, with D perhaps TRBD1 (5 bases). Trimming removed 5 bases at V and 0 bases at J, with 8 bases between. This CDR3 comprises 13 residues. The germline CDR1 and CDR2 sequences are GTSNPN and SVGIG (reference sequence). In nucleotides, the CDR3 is TGTGCCTGGTCCGGGGGCTCTGGAAACACCATATATTTT. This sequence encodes CAWSGGSGNTIYF.

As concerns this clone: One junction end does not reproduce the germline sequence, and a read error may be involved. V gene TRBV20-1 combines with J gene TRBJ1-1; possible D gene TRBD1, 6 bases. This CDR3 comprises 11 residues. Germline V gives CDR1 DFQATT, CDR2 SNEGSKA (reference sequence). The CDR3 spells CSARADREAFF. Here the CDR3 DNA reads TGCAGTGCAAGAGCAGACAGGGAAGCTTTCTTT.

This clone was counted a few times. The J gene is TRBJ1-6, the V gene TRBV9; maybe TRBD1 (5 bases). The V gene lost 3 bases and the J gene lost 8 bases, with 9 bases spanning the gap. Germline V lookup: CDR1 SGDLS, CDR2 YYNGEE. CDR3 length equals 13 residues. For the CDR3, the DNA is TGTGCCAGCAGCGCCAGGGCTGATTCACCCCTCCACTTT. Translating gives CASSARADSPLHF.

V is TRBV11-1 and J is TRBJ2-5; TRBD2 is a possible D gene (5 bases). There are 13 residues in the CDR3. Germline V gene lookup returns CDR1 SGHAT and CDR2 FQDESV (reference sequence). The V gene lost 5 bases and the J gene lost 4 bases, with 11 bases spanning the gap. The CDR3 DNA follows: TGTGCCAGCAGCCTTGCGGGCGGAGAGACCCAGTACTTC. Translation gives CASSLAGGETQYF. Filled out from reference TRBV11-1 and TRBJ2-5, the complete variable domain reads EAEVAQSPRYKITEKSQAVAFWCDPISGHATLYWYRQILGQGPELLVQFQDESVVDDSQLPKDRFSAERLKGVDSTLKIQPAELGDSAMYLCASSLAGGETQYFGPGTRLLVL.

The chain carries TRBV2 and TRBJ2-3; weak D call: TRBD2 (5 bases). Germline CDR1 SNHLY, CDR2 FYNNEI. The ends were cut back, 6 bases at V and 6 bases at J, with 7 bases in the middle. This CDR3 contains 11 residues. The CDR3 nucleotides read TGTGCCAGCAGGGCGGGCGATACGCAGTATTTT. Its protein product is CASRAGDTQYF.

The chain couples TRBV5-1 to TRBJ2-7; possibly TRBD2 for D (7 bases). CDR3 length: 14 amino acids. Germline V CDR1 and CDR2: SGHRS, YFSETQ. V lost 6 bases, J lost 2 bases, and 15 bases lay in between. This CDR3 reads CASKRDTGPYEQYF. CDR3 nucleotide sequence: TGCGCCAGCAAGCGGGACACAGGCCCCTACGAGCAGTACTTC.

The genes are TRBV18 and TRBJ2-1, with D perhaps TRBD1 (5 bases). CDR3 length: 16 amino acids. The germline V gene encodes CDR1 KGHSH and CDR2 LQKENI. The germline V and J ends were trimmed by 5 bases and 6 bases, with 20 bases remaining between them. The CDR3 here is CASSEKQVSLANEQFF. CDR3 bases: TGTGCCAGCTCAGAAAAACAGGTATCCCTGGCCAATGAGCAGTTCTTC.

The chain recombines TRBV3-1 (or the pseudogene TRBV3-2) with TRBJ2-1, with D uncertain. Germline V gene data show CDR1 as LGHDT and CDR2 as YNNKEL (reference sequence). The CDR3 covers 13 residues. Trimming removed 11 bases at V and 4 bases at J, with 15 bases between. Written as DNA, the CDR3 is TGTGCCGTTTCCCGGGTGGGTTACAATGAGCAGTTCTTC. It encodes CAVSRVGYNEQFF.

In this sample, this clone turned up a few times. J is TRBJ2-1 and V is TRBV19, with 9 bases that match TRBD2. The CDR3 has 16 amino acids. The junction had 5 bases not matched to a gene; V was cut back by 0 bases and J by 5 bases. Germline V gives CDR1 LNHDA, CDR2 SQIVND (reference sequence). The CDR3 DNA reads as TGTGCCAGTAGTATAGACGGGACTAGCAAAAACAATGAGCAGTTCTTC. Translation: CASSIDGTSKNNEQFF.

The CDR3, as DNA: TGTGCCAGCAGCGCGCAACAGGGGGCGGCGGTAACCTTC. Translated: CASSAQQGAAVTF. The V call is TRBV7-2, the J call TRBJ1-2; 9 nucleotides line up with TRBD1. The germline V gene encodes CDR1 SGHTA and CDR2 FQGNSA. V shed 5 bases and J 14 bases; nucleotides not matched to a gene: 12. This CDR3 contains 13 residues.

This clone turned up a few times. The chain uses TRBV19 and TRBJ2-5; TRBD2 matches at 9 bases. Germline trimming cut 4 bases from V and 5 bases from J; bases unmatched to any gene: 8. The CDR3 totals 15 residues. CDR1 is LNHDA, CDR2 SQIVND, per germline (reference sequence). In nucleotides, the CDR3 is TGTGCCAGTAGTAGTGATAGCGGGAGTGGGGAGACCCAGTACTTC. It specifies CASSSDSGSGETQYF.

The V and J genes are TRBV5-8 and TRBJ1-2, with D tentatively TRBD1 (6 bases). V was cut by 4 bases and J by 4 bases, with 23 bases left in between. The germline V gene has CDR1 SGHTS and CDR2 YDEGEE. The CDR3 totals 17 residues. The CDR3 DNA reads TGTGCCAGCAGCCACAGGGTCCAGGGTTCTCGTAGCTATGGCTACACCTTC. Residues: CASSHRVQGSRSYGYTF.